This TCR beta chain was obtained from a study of breast tumors, draining lymph nodes, adjacent tissues. TCRdb reprocessed the multiplex PCR reads with MiXCR, giving one entry per CDR3 protein. The profile shows about 130,000 distinct CDR3 sequences, 20% to 25% of them singletons. The CDR3 totals 15 residues. Trimming cost V 0 bases and J 7 bases; bases outside gene matches: 7. From germline, CDR1 is SGDLS and CDR2 YYNGEE. Breast cancer patients provided tissue from their axillary draining lymph nodes. This clonotype was seen repeatedly, ten times or more. What it binds is unknown. Study-wide results and caveats: The data were judged consistent with most tumor T cells coming from lymph node and expanding in tumor. Tumor TCR diversity was below lymph nodes but above nontumor tissue. Data only fit, rather than demonstrated, lymph node origin of most tumor T cells.

This TCR derives from a female donor with breast cancer. Some clones in this sample may be carry-over from other donors' samples. This sequence joins TRBV9 and TRBJ1-2; 9 positions match TRBD1. Sequenced input: axillary lymph node tissue. In nucleotides, the CDR3 is TGTGCCAGCAGCGTAGCGATGACAGGGGGGTTTGGCTACACCTTC. It yields the protein CASSVAMTGGFGYTF.